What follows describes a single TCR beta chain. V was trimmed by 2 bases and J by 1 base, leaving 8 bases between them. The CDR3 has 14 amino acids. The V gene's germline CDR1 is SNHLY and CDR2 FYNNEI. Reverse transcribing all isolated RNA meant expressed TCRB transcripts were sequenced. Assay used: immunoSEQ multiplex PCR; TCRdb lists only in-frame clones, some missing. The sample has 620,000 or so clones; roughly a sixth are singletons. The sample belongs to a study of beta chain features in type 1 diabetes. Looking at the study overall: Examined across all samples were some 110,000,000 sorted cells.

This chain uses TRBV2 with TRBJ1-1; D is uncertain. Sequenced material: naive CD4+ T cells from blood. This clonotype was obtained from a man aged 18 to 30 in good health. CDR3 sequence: CASSEREKNTEAFF. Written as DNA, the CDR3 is TGTGCCAGCAGTGAAAGGGAGAAGAACACTGAAGCTTTCTTT. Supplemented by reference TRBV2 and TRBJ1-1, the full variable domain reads EPEVTQTPSHQVTQMGQEVILRCVPISNHLYFYWYRQILGQKVEFLVSFYNNEISEKSEIFDDQFSVERPDGSNFTLKIRSTKLEDSAMYFCASSEREKNTEAFFGQGTRLTVV.